The 18 T cell receptor beta chains below all came from one sample that was sequenced in a study of T-cell reconstitution after alpha-beta-depleted transplantation in children. During its preparation, the TCRbeta library received unique molecular identifiers. TCRdb processed the PCR reads anew with MiXCR; each CDR3 protein has one entry. The repertoire holds some 600,000 distinct CDR3 sequences, with over 10% as singletons. Sequenced material: PBMCs, mostly from graft donor cells, taken 360 days after TCRalphabeta/CD19-depleted stem cell transplant. The receptors derive from a male patient younger than 18 who had a stem cell transplant for acute myeloid leukemia, so the T cells may come from the graft donor.

The V call is TRBV5-1, the J call TRBJ2-5; 10 bases align to TRBD2. Germline loops: CDR1 SGHRS, CDR2 YFSETQ. CDR3 size: 18 residues. Trimming cost V 3 bases and J 4 bases; bases outside gene matches: 15. DNA of the CDR3: TGCGCCAGCAGCTCGGGAGCTAGCGGGAGAGGGGCCGCAGAGACCCAGTACTTC. It codes for CASSSGASGRGAAETQYF.

This clonotype came up many times. CDR3 in amino acids: CASSLTGSGNTIYF. In DNA, the CDR3 is TGTGCCAGCAGCTTGACGGGGTCTGGAAACACCATATATTTT. This chain uses TRBV5-6 with TRBJ1-3; D call uncertain. Germline loops: CDR1 SGHDT, CDR2 YYEEEE. V lost 1 base and J 1 base, leaving 6 bases between the germline ends. The CDR3 sequence is 14 residues long.

The chain joins TRBV12-3 or TRBV12-4 to TRBJ2-3; possibly TRBD1 for D (6 bases). The length of the CDR3 is 15 residues. V gave up 4 bases and J gave up 6 bases, with 17 bases separating them. CDR3 region: CASSSQGLLEDTQYF. CDR3 coding DNA: TGTGCCAGCAGTTCCCAGGGGCTCCTAGAGGATACGCAGTATTTT.

V and J are TRBV29-1 and TRBJ2-1, with TRBD2 matching over 9 bases. There are 15 residues in the CDR3. V lost 3 bases, J lost 5 bases, and 8 bases stayed unmatched. Looked up from germline, CDR1 is SQVTM and CDR2 is ANQGSEA. The CDR3 protein is CSVEASGDRHNEQFF. The CDR3 nucleotides are TGCAGCGTTGAGGCTAGCGGGGATAGACACAATGAGCAGTTCTTC.

This clonotype was seen a few times. Germline and junction disagree at one end, which may indicate a read error. The chain carries TRBV20-1 and TRBJ2-4; D uncertain. The CDR3 extends over 16 amino acids. CDR1 and CDR2 (germline): DFQATT, SNEGSKA (reference sequence). The CDR3 protein is CCAREGLEDPKNIQYF. The CDR3 bases are TGCTGTGCTAGAGAAGGGCTCGAAGATCCCAAAAACATTCAGTACTTC.

This clonotype was found once. The chain is built from TRBV20-1 and TRBJ2-7; D uncertain. The CDR3 extends over 10 amino acids. Trimming took off 5 bases at V and 5 bases at J, with 7 bases between the two ends. Germline assignment: CDR1 DFQATT and CDR2 SNEGSKA (reference sequence). The CDR3 DNA is TGCAGTGCTGCGGTGGACGAGCAGTACTTC. Protein product: CSAAVDEQYF.

The chain combines TRBV7-9 with TRBJ2-1; D ambiguous. V was cut by 0 bases and J by 3 bases, with 9 bases left in between. Germline assignment: CDR1 SEHNR and CDR2 FQNEAQ (reference sequence). The CDR3 extends over 15 amino acids. CDR3 loop: CASSLAGSLYNEQFF. CDR3 coding DNA: TGTGCCAGCAGCTTAGCGGGCTCTCTCTACAATGAGCAGTTCTTC.

This clonotype was found many times. The chain has TRBV12-3 or TRBV12-4 and TRBJ2-1; weak D call: TRBD2 (5 bases). The V gene lost 3 bases and the J gene lost 2 bases, with 11 bases spanning the gap. The CDR3 spans 15 residues. The CDR3 region has the DNA TGTGCCAGCAGTTTTCCGGGAAGAACCTACAATGAGCAGTTCTTC. Translated: CASSFPGRTYNEQFF.

Here the CDR3 DNA reads TGCAGTGCTAGAGATTATATGCGGGGGGCCACCAATGAGCAGTTCTTC. This gives the protein CSARDYMRGATNEQFF. This rearrangement joins TRBV20-1 to TRBJ2-1, with 8 nucleotides matching TRBD2. The CDR3 covers 16 residues. CDR1 and CDR2 (germline): DFQATT, SNEGSKA (reference sequence). With 0 bases clipped from V and 6 bases from J, the junction kept 10 bases outside the gene matches.

This clonotype was observed a handful of times. The gene calls are TRBV7-2 and TRBJ2-1; D is undetermined. The V end was cut by 0 bases, the J end by 2 bases, with 5 bases between. The germline V gene has CDR1 SGHTA and CDR2 FQGNSA. This CDR3 comprises 14 residues. The CDR3 here is CASSLAPTYNEQFF. As DNA, the CDR3 is TGTGCCAGCAGCTTAGCGCCTACCTACAATGAGCAGTTCTTC.

This clonotype was picked up a small number of times. The chain links TRBV6-5 to TRBJ2-1; D assignment may be TRBD1 or TRBD2 (5 bases each). Germline V gene data show CDR1 as MNHEY and CDR2 as SVGAGI. The CDR3 has 15 residues. V was cut by 2 bases and J by 12 bases, with 20 bases left in between. The CDR3 sequence: CASSYAFRGPRRQFF. As DNA, the CDR3 is TGTGCCAGCAGTTACGCCTTTCGGGGACCTAGGCGGCAGTTCTTC.

As regards this clonotype: A read error may produce the germline difference seen at one junction end. The V and J genes are TRBV28 and TRBJ2-3, with TRBD2 identical over 12 bases. The CDR3 spans 15 residues. Germline CDR1 is MDHEN and CDR2 is SYDVKM. CDR3 bases: TGTGCCAGCAGCTCGACTAGCGGGAGCAAAGATACGCAGTATTTT. Its protein is CASSSTSGSKDTQYF.

The chain uses TRBV4-3 and TRBJ2-4; D might be TRBD1 (6 bases). Trimming cost V 1 base and J 0 bases, with 22 bases left between them. This CDR3 is 20 amino acids long. The germline V gene has CDR1 LGHNA and CDR2 YSLEER. The CDR3 region is CASSQALQEGQIIAKNIQYF. CDR3 DNA: TGCGCCAGCAGCCAAGCACTCCAGGAAGGACAGATAATAGCCAAAAACATTCAGTACTTC.

The J gene is TRBJ2-7, the V gene TRBV20-1, with 7 bases matching TRBD1. J gave up 0 bases and V 6 bases, and 11 bases lay outside the gene matches. Per germline, CDR1 DFQATT and CDR2 SNEGSKA (reference sequence). This CDR3 region has 15 residues. CDR3 protein: CSARTEDRISYEQYF. CDR3 DNA: TGCAGTGCGAGGACGGAGGACAGGATCTCCTACGAGCAGTACTTC.

This chain joins TRBV30 and TRBJ2-1; 7 nucleotides line up with TRBD2. V trimming: 0 bases; J trimming: 2 bases; junction bases outside the gene matches: 4. The CDR3 loop spans 15 amino acids. Germline lookup yields CDR1 GTSNPN and CDR2 SVGIG (reference sequence). The CDR3 spells CAWSVVAGPYNEQFF. CDR3 nucleotide sequence: TGTGCCTGGAGTGTAGTAGCGGGCCCCTACAATGAGCAGTTCTTC.

This clonotype was seen at least ten times. The rearrangement uses TRBV2 and TRBJ2-1; no firm D call. Germline V lookup: CDR1 SNHLY, CDR2 FYNNEI. The length of the CDR3 is 13 residues. Trimming shortened V by 3 bases and J by 12 bases, and 15 bases separated the two germline ends. As DNA, the CDR3 is TGTGCCAGCAGTGAGGTTACCCTTCGCGGGCAGTTCTTC. It specifies CASSEVTLRGQFF. Based on the CDR3 plus reference TRBV2 and TRBJ2-1, the full variable domain is EPEVTQTPSHQVTQMGQEVILRCVPISNHLYFYWYRQILGQKVEFLVSFYNNEISEKSEIFDDQFSVERPDGSNFTLKIRSTKLEDSAMYFCASSEVTLRGQFFGPGTRLTVL.

The chain is built from TRBV20-1 and TRBJ2-3, with 10 bases matching TRBD2. The germline gives CDR1 DFQATT, CDR2 SNEGSKA (reference sequence). Trimming removed 4 bases from V and 4 bases from J; junction bases left unmatched: 8. This CDR3 comprises 15 residues. CDR3 amino acids: CSANPAGGPSDTQYF. CDR3 in DNA: TGCAGTGCTAACCCAGCGGGAGGGCCCTCAGATACGCAGTATTTT.

Ten or more counts support this clonotype. CDR3 sequence: CASSYQKGQVYEQYF. The DNA for the CDR3 is TGTGCCAGCAGTTACCAAAAGGGCCAGGTCTACGAGCAGTACTTC. The V gene is TRBV27, the J gene TRBJ2-7; no definite D call. The V end was cut by 4 bases, the J end by 3 bases, with 16 bases between. The V gene's germline CDR1 is MNHEY and CDR2 SMNVEV (reference sequence). This CDR3 contains 15 residues.